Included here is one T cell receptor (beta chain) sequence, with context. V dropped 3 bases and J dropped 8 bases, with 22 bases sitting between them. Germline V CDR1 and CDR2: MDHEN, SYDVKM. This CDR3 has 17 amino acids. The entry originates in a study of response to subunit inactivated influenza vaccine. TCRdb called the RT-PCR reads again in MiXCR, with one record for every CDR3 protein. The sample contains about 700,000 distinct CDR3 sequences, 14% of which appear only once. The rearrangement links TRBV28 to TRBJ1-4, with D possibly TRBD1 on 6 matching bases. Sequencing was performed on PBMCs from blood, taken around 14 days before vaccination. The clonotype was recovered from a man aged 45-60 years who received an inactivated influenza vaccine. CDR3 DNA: TGTGCCAGCAGTTTGGGGGGACAACAGATAATGGGGGAAAAACTGTTTTTT. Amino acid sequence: CASSLGGQQIMGEKLFF.